This T cell receptor beta chain stems from a study of blood T cell repertoires in COVID-19. This CDR3 contains 12 residues. Deletions cut 3 bases from V and 4 bases from J, with 7 bases between. Germline V CDR1 and CDR2: SNHLY, FYNNEI. Here immunoSEQ multiplex PCR was the method, and the copy in TCRdb shows in-frame clones only, minus some. The repertoire holds around 160,000 clones, roughly 87% seen once, with approximately 10% in the top ten. Enrolled through a virtual design, the participants were between 18 and 89 years of age and came from under 30 US areas. Specimen: PBMCs or T cells enriched from blood (not recorded which). This sequence joins TRBV2 and TRBJ2-7, with D possibly matching TRBD2 (5 bases). This clonotype was sampled from a man aged 45 to 65 who had recovered from COVID-19. CDR3 in amino acids: CASSDGGYEQYF. The CDR3 DNA reads as TGTGCCAGCAGTGATGGCGGGTACGAGCAGTACTTC.